This record covers a single T cell receptor beta chain. This specimen belongs to a study of radiotherapy plus CTLA-4 blockade in lung cancer. Produced via immunoSEQ multiplex PCR; TCRdb's table is partial and in-frame only. The table shows over 75,000 clones, with around 83% occurring only once. CDR3 length: 14 amino acids. Deletions cut 5 bases from V and 5 bases from J, with 13 bases between. Germline CDR1 and CDR2: SGHRS and YFSETQ. The chain joins TRBV5-1 to TRBJ2-2, with TRBD2 as a possible D gene (7 bases). The source of this sequence is a human donor with non-small cell lung cancer who had stable disease on radiotherapy plus ipilimumab. Material: peripheral blood, obtained from a patient treated with radiotherapy plus ipilimumab. CDR3 in amino acids: CASSGGASTGELFF. Here the CDR3 DNA reads TGCGCCAGCAGTGGGGGGGCGAGTACCGGGGAGCTGTTTTTT.